The 28 T cell receptor beta chains below come from one sample, sequenced in a study of T-cell memory formation after mild COVID-19. TCRdb fed the 5' RACE reads into MiXCR, producing one record per CDR3 protein. In the table there are around 340,000 distinct CDR3 sequences, 15% of which are singletons. The sequenced material came from PBMCs or a T cell subset sorted from them (not recorded which). The receptors were sampled from a man in his late teens or twenties who had mild COVID-19 (a few samples of this study predate the infection). Cell type and time point are not known.

Only a few counts were recorded for this clonotype. The V and J genes are TRBV5-1 and TRBJ1-6, with a tentative D call TRBD1 (6 bases). Germline values: CDR1 SGHRS, CDR2 YFSETQ. The CDR3 consists of 17 residues. V was pared by 4 bases and J by 0 bases, with 14 bases between. DNA of the CDR3: TGCGCCAGCAGCCTCCAACAGGGAAGCTCCTATAATTCACCCCTCCACTTT. Translated, it gives CASSLQQGSSYNSPLHF.

This clonotype was counted a few times. The rearrangement links TRBV28 to TRBJ2-1; D may correspond to TRBD1 or TRBD2 (5 bases each). This CDR3 has 11 residues. Germline assignment: CDR1 MDHEN and CDR2 SYDVKM. Trimming pared 8 bases from V and 10 bases from J, leaving 12 bases between. The CDR3 coding sequence is TGTGCCAGCCGACGGGGCGCCGAGCAGTTCTTC. It is translated as CASRRGAEQFF.

This clonotype was recorded many times. V gene TRBV5-6 combines with J gene TRBJ1-1; no clear D gene. The CDR3 spans 14 residues. Trimming removed 6 bases from V and 4 bases from J, with 16 bases in between. Germline CDR1 and CDR2: SGHDT and YYEEEE. The CDR3: CASNPRAGPTEAFF. CDR3 coding DNA: TGTGCCAGCAACCCTAGGGCAGGCCCCACTGAAGCTTTCTTT.

This clonotype appeared a few times. The chain joins TRBV6-5 to TRBJ1-1; TRBD1 matches 7 bases. The CDR3 loop spans 17 amino acids. Germline V CDR1 and CDR2: MNHEY, SVGAGI. With V trimmed by 7 bases and J by 0 bases, 14 bases remained unmatched. This chain's CDR3 is CASISIGGGGVNTEAFF. CDR3 DNA sequence: TGTGCCAGCATCAGTATAGGGGGCGGAGGGGTGAACACTGAAGCTTTCTTT.

This clonotype was picked up a small number of times. V usage is TRBV10-2 and J usage is TRBJ2-5; possibly TRBD1 or TRBD2 for D (6 bases each). This CDR3 region has 13 residues. Germline V gives CDR1 WSHSY, CDR2 SAAADI. V lost 5 bases, J lost 5 bases, and 12 bases lay in between. CDR3 sequence reads: CASSWGAGETQYF. The CDR3 DNA is TGCGCCAGCAGTTGGGGGGCCGGGGAGACCCAGTACTTC.

Here the CDR3 DNA reads TGTGCCAGCAGTTTATCGGGTCTACCCCCCTACGAGCAGTACGTC. Residues: CASSLSGLPPYEQYV. This rearrangement joins TRBV28 to TRBJ2-7; no firm D call. Per germline, CDR1 MDHEN and CDR2 SYDVKM. CDR3 length: 15 amino acids. Trimming removed 1 base at V and 2 bases at J, with 12 bases between.

The chain combines TRBV6-5 with TRBJ1-1; D uncertain. Germline V gives CDR1 MNHEY, CDR2 SVGAGI. V was cut by 7 bases and J by 1 base, with 16 bases left in between. This CDR3 has 15 amino acids. The CDR3 here is CASIRSRVGNTEAFF. The CDR3 coding sequence is TGTGCCAGCATCCGCTCCCGGGTCGGGAACACTGAAGCTTTCTTT.

This clonotype was counted between two and nine times. V usage is TRBV7-9 and J usage is TRBJ2-2; no clear D. Germline loops: CDR1 SEHNR, CDR2 FQNEAQ (reference sequence). This CDR3 has 12 residues. V was pared by 6 bases and J by 5 bases, with 7 bases between. CDR3 bases: TGTGCCAGCAGGTTAAGAACCGGGGAGCTGTTTTTT. Protein sequence: CASRLRTGELFF.

This clonotype came up a few times. V gene TRBV6-1 combines with J gene TRBJ2-3, with TRBD2 matching 9 bases. The V and J ends lost 2 bases and 4 bases, in that order; junction bases with no gene match: 13. The CDR3 length is 18 residues. The germline gives CDR1 MNHNS, CDR2 SASEGT. The CDR3 protein is CASSEFEGASGASDTQYF. The CDR3 coding sequence is TGTGCCAGCAGTGAATTCGAGGGAGCTAGCGGGGCCTCAGATACGCAGTATTTT.

The chain uses TRBV4-3 and TRBJ1-5, with 10 bases lining up with TRBD1. From germline, CDR1 is LGHNA and CDR2 YSLEER. The CDR3 sequence is 16 residues long. V shed 2 bases and J 5 bases; nucleotides not matched to a gene: 6. The CDR3 region is CASSQPRDRGDQPQHF. DNA for the CDR3: TGCGCCAGCAGCCAACCCCGGGACAGGGGCGATCAGCCCCAGCATTTT.

The V call is TRBV5-1, the J call TRBJ2-2, with D hard to call. With 4 bases removed from V and 2 bases from J, the gap between germline ends came to 9 bases. Germline CDR1 and CDR2: SGHRS and YFSETQ. The CDR3 covers 14 residues. CDR3: CASSESPNTGELFF. The CDR3 nucleotides are TGCGCCAGCAGCGAGTCACCTAACACCGGGGAGCTGTTTTTT. Looking up the rest from reference TRBV5-1 and TRBJ2-2 gives the full variable domain: KAGVTQTPRYLIKTRGQQVTLSCSPISGHRSVSWYQQTPGQGLQFLFEYFSETQRNKGNFPGRFSGRQFSNSRSEMNVSTLELGDSALYLCASSESPNTGELFFGEGSRLTVL.

The CDR3: CSAFSSTGLNTEAFF. The CDR3 region has the DNA TGCAGTGCTTTTAGTTCGACAGGGCTGAACACTGAAGCTTTCTTT. The chain carries TRBV20-1 and TRBJ1-1; TRBD1 agrees at 7 bases. The junction had 9 bases not matched to a gene; V was cut back by 5 bases and J by 0 bases. Germline lookup yields CDR1 DFQATT and CDR2 SNEGSKA (reference sequence). This CDR3 comprises 15 residues.

The chain is built from TRBV5-1 and TRBJ2-5; possibly TRBD2 for D (5 bases). V lost 4 bases and J lost 4, with 26 bases in between. The CDR3 runs to 18 residues. Germline assignment: CDR1 SGHRS and CDR2 YFSETQ. CDR3 in amino acids: CASSRWGGVGEAPETQYF. In DNA, the CDR3 is TGCGCCAGCAGCCGCTGGGGTGGAGTGGGAGAGGCACCAGAGACCCAGTACTTC.

This clonotype was detected only a few times. The genes are TRBV3-1 and TRBJ2-3, with D possibly matching TRBD1 (6 bases). Trimming cost V 1 base and J 4 bases, with 15 bases left between them. The CDR3 is 16 amino acids. Looked up from germline, CDR1 is LGHDT and CDR2 is YNNKEL (reference sequence). Here the CDR3 reads CASSQGRIGGPDTQYF. In nucleotides, the CDR3 is TGTGCCAGCAGCCAAGGTCGTATAGGGGGACCAGATACGCAGTATTTT.

In its sample, this clonotype was seen a few times. The CDR3 DNA follows: TGCGCCAGCAGCTTGCTCCGTCAGGCTCTCTCTGGGGCCAACGTCCTGACTTTC. This encodes CASSLLRQALSGANVLTF. The chain recombines TRBV5-1 with TRBJ2-6; D is ambiguous. This CDR3 is 18 amino acids long. Germline CDR1 reads SGHRS; CDR2 reads YFSETQ. Trimming took off 1 base at V and 0 bases at J, with 14 bases between the two ends.

This clonotype was recorded at least ten times. The genes are TRBV7-2 and TRBJ2-3; 11 bases agree with TRBD2. Germline assignment: CDR1 SGHTA and CDR2 FQGNSA. This CDR3 spans 17 amino acids. The V gene end was trimmed by 5 bases and the J gene end by 6 bases; junction bases not matched to a gene: 13. Here the CDR3 reads CASSALIAGGLVDTQYF. The CDR3 region has the DNA TGTGCCAGCAGCGCACTTATAGCGGGGGGGCTCGTGGATACGCAGTATTTT.

The chain joins TRBV4-3 to TRBJ1-1, with D hard to call. This CDR3 spans 14 amino acids. The V gene lost 0 bases and the J gene lost 3 bases, with 8 bases spanning the gap. Germline loops: CDR1 LGHNA, CDR2 YSLEER. CDR3 nucleotides: TGCGCCAGCAGCCAAGACTCGCGTGACACTGAAGCTTTCTTT. This codes for CASSQDSRDTEAFF.

The chain carries TRBV4-1 and TRBJ1-1; D unclear. Germline CDR1 reads MGHRA; CDR2 reads YSYEKL. The CDR3 contains 14 residues. The V end was cut by 1 base, the J end by 10 bases, with 16 bases between. The CDR3 region is CASSQARSITGAFF. CDR3 nucleotide sequence: TGCGCCAGCAGCCAAGCTAGATCTATTACCGGAGCTTTCTTT.

This clonotype was seen a few times. The chain has TRBV7-9 and TRBJ2-1; D is uncertain. Germline V gives CDR1 SEHNR, CDR2 FQNEAQ (reference sequence). CDR3 size: 11 residues. The V and J ends lost 5 bases and 7 bases respectively, with 6 bases between them. The CDR3 coding sequence is TGTGCCAGCAGCCCCTGGAATGAGCAGTTCTTC. Its translation is CASSPWNEQFF.

The rearrangement uses TRBV18 and TRBJ2-3, with 8 bases fitting TRBD2. The germline gives CDR1 KGHSH, CDR2 LQKENI. This CDR3 comprises 18 residues. V shed 4 bases and J 0 bases; nucleotides not matched to a gene: 12. DNA for the CDR3: TGTGCCAGCTCACTGGGGAGGCGCGGGGGGCTGAGCACAGATACGCAGTATTTT. This sequence encodes CASSLGRRGGLSTDTQYF.

The chain employs TRBV7-3 and TRBJ2-3; 11 positions agree with TRBD2. With 5 bases clipped from V and 2 bases from J, the junction kept 9 bases outside the gene matches. This CDR3 spans 17 amino acids. Germline CDR1 reads SGHTA; CDR2 reads FQGTGA. The CDR3 DNA reads as TGTGCCAGCAGCCGGGGGACTAGCGGACCCTCCACAGATACGCAGTATTTT. This translates into CASSRGTSGPSTDTQYF.

The rearrangement uses TRBV20-1 and TRBJ2-5, with 11 bases lining up with TRBD2. This CDR3 comprises 16 residues. The germline CDR1 and CDR2 sequences are DFQATT and SNEGSKA (reference sequence). With 5 bases clipped from V and 0 bases from J, the junction kept 8 bases outside the gene matches. The CDR3 loop reads CSADVLAGGHQETQYF. CDR3 in DNA: TGCAGTGCTGACGTCCTAGCGGGGGGTCACCAAGAGACCCAGTACTTC.

CDR3 region: CASNTGTGKDEQFF. CDR3 nucleotide sequence: TGTGCCAGCAACACCGGGACAGGGAAGGATGAGCAGTTCTTC. V and J are TRBV12-3 or TRBV12-4 and TRBJ2-1; 9 bases agree with TRBD1. The CDR3 consists of 14 residues. V was pared by 7 bases and J by 8 bases, with 9 bases of the junction left unmatched.

This clonotype was counted only a few times. This chain joins TRBV9 and TRBJ2-1; D is unresolved. The V end was cut by 3 bases, the J end by 0 bases, with 13 bases between. The CDR3 covers 16 residues. Per germline, CDR1 SGDLS and CDR2 YYNGEE. The CDR3 DNA reads TGTGCCAGCAGCGCGCGTCCGGGTAGCTCCTACAATGAGCAGTTCTTC. Protein sequence: CASSARPGSSYNEQFF. Filled out from reference TRBV9 and TRBJ2-1, the complete variable domain reads DSGVTQTPKHLITATGQRVTLRCSPRSGDLSVYWYQQSLDQGLQFLIQYYNGEERAKGNILERFSAQQFPDLHSELNLSSLELGDSALYFCASSARPGSSYNEQFFGPGTRLTVL.

The J gene is TRBJ1-1, the V gene TRBV7-9; D might be TRBD1 (6 bases). In germline, CDR1 is SEHNR, CDR2 FQNEAQ (reference sequence). CDR3 length: 12 amino acids. V shed 5 bases and J shed 10 bases, with 14 bases lying between them. The CDR3 region is CASSPQGSVAFF. In DNA form, the CDR3 reads TGTGCCAGCAGCCCACAGGGTTCGGTAGCTTTCTTT.

V and J are TRBV12-5 and TRBJ2-7; maybe TRBD1 (7 bases). CDR3 length: 18 residues. Trimming cost V 0 bases and J 5 bases, with 23 bases left between them. Germline V lookup: CDR1 LGHNT, CDR2 FRNRAP. The CDR3 DNA reads TGTGCTAGTGGTTTGGTACTAGGGGGGACAGTCATGTCCAACGAGCAGTACTTC. This encodes CASGLVLGGTVMSNEQYF. The whole variable domain, filled in from reference TRBV12-5 and TRBJ2-7, reads DARVTQTPRHKVTEMGQEVTMRCQPILGHNTVFWYRQTMMQGLELLAYFRNRAPLDDSGMPKDRFSAEMPDATLATLKIQPSEPRDSAVYFCASGLVLGGTVMSNEQYFGPGTRLTVT.

A word on this clonotype: One end of the junction varies from germline; a read error may be responsible. The rearrangement uses TRBV12-3 or TRBV12-4 and TRBJ2-5; 7 bases are shared with TRBD2. CDR3 length equals 14 residues. For the CDR3, the DNA is TGTACCAGCAGTTTCCGGGCGGGAGAAGAGACCCAGTACTTC. Translated, it gives CTSSFRAGEETQYF.

This clonotype was counted a few times. The chain links TRBV10-3 to TRBJ2-5; D is uncertain. V was pared by 6 bases and J by 2 bases, with 10 bases between. The length of the CDR3 is 13 residues. Germline lookup yields CDR1 ENHRY and CDR2 SYGVKD. The DNA of the CDR3 is TGTGCCATCAGCCAAGACGTACAAGAGACCCAGTACTTC. Residues: CAISQDVQETQYF.